The sequence of this T cell receptor (beta chain) was determined in a study of regulatory T cells in long-lasting Graves disease. Stated time point: newly diagnosed GD, antithyroid drugs for less than 3 months. Making the TCR library involved RNA that had been extracted from PBMCs. For TCR beta, libraries came from iRepertoire HTBI primers and Arm-PCR of CDR3 regions. From the multiplex PCR reads, TCRdb called clonotypes with MiXCR, one entry per CDR3 protein. The sample has around 500,000 distinct CDR3 sequences; about 16% are singletons. The CDR3 consists of 16 residues. Trimming took off 7 bases at V and 0 bases at J, with 21 bases between the two ends. CDR1 is SQVTM and CDR2 is ANQGSEA in the germline V gene. About this clonotype itself: Antigen: not known.

Whole-study results and caveats: Persistent Graves' patients showed less TCR diversity than newly diagnosed patients showed.

These data also featured in a second study, about T cells in Graves' hyperthyroidism and ophthalmopathy. That report adds: Within blood appeared most thyroid clonotypes that had expanded above 0.001.

The V gene is TRBV29-1, the J gene TRBJ1-2; the D is unclear. The clonotype was recovered from a woman aged 35-65 years with Graves disease. The sample was peripheral blood mononuclear cells (PBMCs), taken at new diagnosis, from a patient treated with antithyroid drugs. CDR3 loop: CSAPLLGLQANYGYTF. The CDR3 DNA follows: TGCAGCGCCCCCCTCCTGGGCCTACAAGCTAACTATGGCTACACCTTC. The full variable domain, with the rest looked up from reference TRBV29-1 and TRBJ1-2, is SAVISQKPSRDICQRGTSLTIQCQVDSQVTMMFWYRQQPGQSLTLIATANQGSEATYESGFVIDKFPISRPNLTFSTLTVSNMSPEDSSIYLCSAPLLGLQANYGYTFGSGTRLTVV.